The clone carrying this T cell receptor beta chain was found a few times. This CDR3 region has 13 residues. CDR1 and CDR2 (germline): MNHEY, SVGAGI. Trimming removed 8 bases from V and 12 bases from J; junction bases left unmatched: 13. This sample is drawn from a study of T cell repertoires in cytomegalovirus infection. MiXCR was run by TCRdb on the reads, yielding one entry per CDR3 protein. The table lists about 530,000 distinct CDR3 sequences, approximately 26% of them singletons. The TCR sequence derives from a human donor in good health (CMV status not recorded). Some clones in this sample may be carry-over from other donors' samples. The specimen sequenced was PBMCs. The chain carries TRBV6-5 and TRBJ2-1; 7 positions match TRBD1. The CDR3 region is CASGDRQTEGQFF. CDR3 DNA: TGTGCCAGCGGGGACAGACAAACAGAAGGGCAGTTCTTC.